The T cell receptor (beta chain) described here comes from a study of blood T cell repertoires in COVID-19. About the study: Researchers got acute and convalescent COVID-19 samples from the United States, Italy and Spain. T cells, B-cell-depleted T cells, or PBMCs provided the cDNA or gDNA that served as material.

Assay: immunoSEQ multiplex PCR; the TCRdb copy retains only in-frame clones and omits some. This sample has roughly 60,000 clones, with more than 80% found just once. This CDR3 comprises 15 residues. CDR1 and CDR2 (germline): MNHEY, SVGEGT. V gave up 2 bases and J gave up 2 bases, with 13 bases separating them. The sequence came from a man at least 80 years old with acute or convalescent COVID-19. The chain recombines TRBV6-2 or TRBV6-3 with TRBJ2-7, with D perhaps matching TRBD1 (5 bases). Input material: peripheral blood. CDR3 protein: CASSYRQGTAYEQYF. The CDR3 DNA reads as TGTGCCAGCAGTTACCGGCAGGGAACGGCCTACGAGCAGTACTTC.